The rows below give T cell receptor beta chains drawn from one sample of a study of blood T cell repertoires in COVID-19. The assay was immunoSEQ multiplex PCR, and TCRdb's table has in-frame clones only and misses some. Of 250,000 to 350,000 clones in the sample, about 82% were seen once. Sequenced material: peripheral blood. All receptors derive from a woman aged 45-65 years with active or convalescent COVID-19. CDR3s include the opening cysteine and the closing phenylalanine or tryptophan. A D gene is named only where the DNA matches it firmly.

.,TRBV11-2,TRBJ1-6,TGTGCCAGCAGCAATGGGACACCTTCACCCCTCCACTTT,CASSNGTPSPLHF
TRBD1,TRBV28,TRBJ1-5,TGTGCCAGCAGTGCCAGGACAGGGCCTAGCAATCAGCCCCAGCATTTT,CASSARTGPSNQPQHF
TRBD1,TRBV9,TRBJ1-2,TGTGCCAGCAGCGTAGGACAGGGGGCCTACACCTTC,CASSVGQGAYTF
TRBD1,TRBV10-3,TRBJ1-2,TGTGCCATCAGTGCTCAAAACAGGGGTGGATCTGATGGCTACACCTTC,CAISAQNRGGSDGYTF
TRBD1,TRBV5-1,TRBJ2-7,TGCGCCAGCAGCTTAGTCGGGACAGGGGTCTACGAGCAGTACTTC,CASSLVGTGVYEQYF
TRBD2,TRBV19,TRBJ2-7,TGTGCCAGTAGCAGCGGGAGGGCTGTGGGGGAGCAGTACTTC,CASSSGRAVGEQYF
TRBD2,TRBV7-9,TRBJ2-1,TGTGCCAGCAGCTCCCTTTCCTATCGGCGGGAGGGGGATAATGAGCAGTTCTTC,CASSSLSYRREGDNEQFF
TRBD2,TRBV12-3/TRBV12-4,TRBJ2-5,TGTGCCAGCAGACTAGCGGCTCAAGAGACCCAGTACTTC,CASRLAAQETQYF
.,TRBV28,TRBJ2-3,TGTGCCAGGAAGGGGCCATTGAAAGGAACAGATACGCAGTATTTT,CARKGPLKGTDTQYF
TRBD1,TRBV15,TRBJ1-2,TGTGCCACCAGCAGAGATAAGGGGACAGGGTATGGCTACACCTTC,CATSRDKGTGYGYTF
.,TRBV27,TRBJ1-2,TGTGCCAGCAGTCAACGACTGTCGTTGGACTATGGCTACACCTTC,CASSQRLSLDYGYTF